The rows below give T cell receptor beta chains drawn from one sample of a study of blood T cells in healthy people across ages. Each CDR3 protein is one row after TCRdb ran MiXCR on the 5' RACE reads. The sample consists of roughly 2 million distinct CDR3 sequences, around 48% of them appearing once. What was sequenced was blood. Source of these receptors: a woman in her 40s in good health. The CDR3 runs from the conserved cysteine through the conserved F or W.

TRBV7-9,CASSLMAWASGALSTDTQYF
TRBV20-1,CSASPTTQQETQYF
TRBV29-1,CSVVDIDYEAGALNTDTQYF
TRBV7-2,CASREGLAGGVNEQYF
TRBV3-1,CANSLDRGRGYGYTF
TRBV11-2,CASSLAGVQGYEQYF
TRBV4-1,CASSQEGVRNTEAFF
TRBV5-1,CASSRRTEGTDTQYF
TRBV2,CASSGNGRYQETQYF
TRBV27,CASSLSGTGKLNEQFF
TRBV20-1,CSASKGQGNSPLHF
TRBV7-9,CASSSGREIGEQYF
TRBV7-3,CASSQSYGANVLTF
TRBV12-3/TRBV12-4,CASREKKQGWETQYF
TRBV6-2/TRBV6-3,CASSAFGVMKETQYF
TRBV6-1,CASLPAGRRETQFF
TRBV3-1,CASSQTLTGVNTEAFF
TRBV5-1,CASSLGGSNQPRHF
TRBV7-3,CASIITGSTDTQYF
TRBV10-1,CASRETGVGNEQFF
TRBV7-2,CASSLGLAGVHTDTQYF
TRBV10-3,CAISGAAGGPNYQETQYF
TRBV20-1,CSAPGKSYNEQFF
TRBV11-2,CASSLVGSGYEQYF
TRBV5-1,CASSLWTSGAYNEQFF
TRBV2,CASSGNRAQETQYF
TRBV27,CASSSEALAGGPYEQYF
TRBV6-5,CASSYGRRANYGYTF
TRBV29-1,CSVDHRREDGYTF
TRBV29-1,CSVSGERETQYF
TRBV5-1,CASSVPGQGAKNIQYF
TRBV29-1,CSVMGPGANVLTF
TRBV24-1,CATSDPQGAADSSYNEQFF
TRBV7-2,CASSSYPGGKDSYEQYF
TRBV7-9,CASAGQSSGYTF
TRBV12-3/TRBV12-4,CASSQLIGPAGGYGYTF
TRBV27,CASSLGAGGPSTDTQYF
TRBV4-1,CASSQDRGGAYTQYF
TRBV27,CASSLSESRNERYF
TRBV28,CASSATGPQETQYF
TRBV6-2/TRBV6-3,CASSDGTGHSYGYTF
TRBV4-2,CASSQGRAKNIQYF
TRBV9,CASSVGGMGSGANVLTF
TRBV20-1,CSAKPTRGGPLAKNIQYF
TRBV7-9,CASGQTGPPYEQYF